This T cell receptor (beta chain) stems from a study of OX40 agonist ivuxolimab in advanced cancers. Across the whole study: Hepatocellular carcinoma, melanoma, renal cell or head and neck cancer affected the dose-escalation patients. Among those treated, three patients had partial responses, one with hepatocellular carcinoma and two with cutaneous melanoma.

CDR3 length: 13 residues. V was shortened by 0 bases and J by 12 bases, with 12 bases between the two germline ends. Per germline, CDR1 SGHTA and CDR2 FQGNSA. TCRdb's copy holds only in-frame clones and misses some; the assay was immunoSEQ multiplex PCR. This sample yields almost 90,000 clones, of which approximately 90% are seen a single time; under 2% belongs to the top ten. Points on this clone: Its matching antigen is unknown.

The study's findings and limits: It was not determined which antigens were specifically recognized by the peripheral T cells that had undergone clonal expansion. CD8+ T cells (on average) carried more expanded clones than CD4+ T cells.

The receptor's source is an adult with an advanced solid tumor such as melanoma, head and neck, liver or kidney cancer. The sequencing here drew on CD4+ or CD8+ T cells sorted from blood, taken in a trial of the OX40 agonist ivuxolimab. The chain couples TRBV7-2 to TRBJ2-1; D remains ambiguous. CDR3 sequence reads: CASSLAPEGSQFF. CDR3 DNA sequence: TGTGCCAGCAGCTTAGCGCCAGAAGGGTCGCAGTTCTTC.